One and the same sample provided the 24 T cell receptor beta chains below, sequenced in a study of cytomegalovirus exposure and HLA in healthy donors. Use of 60 Vbeta and 13 Jbeta primers characterized the PCR. Produced via immunoSEQ multiplex PCR; TCRdb's table is partial and in-frame only. The sample has some 130,000 clones, over 70% seen once. The sample consisted of PBMCs. Source of these receptors: a woman between 18 and 29 years old in good health and CMV-seronegative.

This chain joins TRBV30 and TRBJ1-3; D gene uncertain. There are 14 residues in the CDR3. The V gene's germline CDR1 is GTSNPN and CDR2 SVGIG (reference sequence). V was cut by 4 bases and J by 2 bases, with 12 bases left in between. The DNA for the CDR3 is TGTGCCTGGACTAAAGGACTAGCTGGAAACACCATATATTTT. Protein: CAWTKGLAGNTIYF.

This clone appeared a few times. This sequence joins TRBV7-8 and TRBJ2-1; possibly TRBD1 for D (6 bases). Germline CDR1 is SGHVS and CDR2 is FQNEAQ. Trimming shortened V by 7 bases and J by 1 base, and 17 bases separated the two germline ends. The CDR3 runs to 16 residues. CDR3 nucleotide sequence: TGTGCCAGCACCCTTAGTTCGAGGGGGTCCTACAATGAGCAGTTCTTC. It specifies CASTLSSRGSYNEQFF.

The chain recombines TRBV5-1 with TRBJ2-5; 10 bases align to TRBD2. Germline V lookup: CDR1 SGHRS, CDR2 YFSETQ. J lost 7 bases, V lost 4 bases, and 10 bases had no gene match. The CDR3 extends over 15 amino acids. The DNA for the CDR3 is TGCGCCAGCAGCGGTAGCGGGAGGACCCGGGGGACCCAGTACTTC. Translated: CASSGSGRTRGTQYF.

The V gene is TRBV19, the J gene TRBJ1-5, with no clear D. The CDR3 is made up of 14 amino acids. Germline CDR1 reads LNHDA; CDR2 reads SQIVND (reference sequence). Trimming stripped 6 bases from V and 5 bases from J, with 14 bases between. CDR3 loop: CASSDRLSYQPQHF. CDR3 DNA: TGTGCCAGTAGCGACCGACTCAGTTATCAGCCCCAGCATTTT.

V and J are TRBV5-1 and TRBJ2-2; 10 positions agree with TRBD1. Germline V CDR1 and CDR2: SGHRS, YFSETQ. J gave up 3 bases and V 4 bases, and 6 bases lay outside the gene matches. This CDR3 has 16 residues. The CDR3 here is CASSRQGAQDTGELFF. The CDR3, as DNA: TGCGCCAGCAGCCGACAGGGGGCGCAAGACACCGGGGAGCTGTTTTTT.

The chain carries TRBV7-9 and TRBJ1-2; D might be TRBD1 (6 bases). Germline V CDR1 and CDR2: SEHNR, FQNEAQ (reference sequence). This CDR3 has 14 residues. The V end lost 4 bases, the J end lost 11 bases, and 20 bases lay between the germline ends. The CDR3 loop is CASSSLQGLMGYTF. The CDR3 DNA follows: TGTGCCAGCAGCTCGTTACAGGGATTGATGGGGTACACCTTC.

This sequence joins TRBV5-4 and TRBJ1-1; D is unclear. Trimming cost V 4 bases and J 6 bases, with 22 bases left between them. The CDR3 is 16 residues long. CDR1 is SGHNT and CDR2 is YYREEE in the germline V gene (reference sequence). The CDR3 DNA follows: TGTGCCAGCAGCCCTATTACGGAGGCGACGTGGTCTGAAGCTTTCTTT. Amino acid sequence: CASSPITEATWSEAFF.

The chain links TRBV27 to TRBJ1-1; 7 bases match TRBD1. CDR1 MNHEY and CDR2 SMNVEV come from the germline V gene (reference sequence). V trimming: 3 bases; J trimming: 4 bases; junction bases outside the gene matches: 8. This CDR3 has 15 amino acids. Here the CDR3 DNA reads TGTGCCAGCAGTTTGACAGGGAGCCGGTCCACTGAAGCTTTCTTT. Its translation: CASSLTGSRSTEAFF.

The V call is TRBV7-8, the J call TRBJ2-6; TRBD1 matches at 7 bases. The J segment lost 2 bases and the V segment lost 4 bases, leaving 2 bases of the junction unmatched. Germline CDR1 SGHVS, CDR2 FQNEAQ. The CDR3 length is 15 residues. This CDR3 reads CASSSDRAGANVLTF. The CDR3 region has the DNA TGTGCCAGCAGCTCAGACAGGGCTGGGGCCAACGTCCTGACTTTC.

This clone has a handful of counts. The chain carries TRBV15 and TRBJ2-7; 10 bases are shared with TRBD1. The CDR3 is made up of 14 amino acids. J lost 5 bases, V lost 1 base, and 2 bases had no gene match. CDR1 is LNHNV, CDR2 YYDKDF, per germline (reference sequence). Written as DNA, the CDR3 is TGTGCCACCAGCAGAGGGACAGGGGGGAACGAGCAGTACTTC. This encodes CATSRGTGGNEQYF.

The genes are TRBV2 and TRBJ1-3; D gene uncertain. Per germline, CDR1 SNHLY and CDR2 FYNNEI. The CDR3 sequence is 13 residues long. V was trimmed by 7 bases and J by 8 bases, leaving 15 bases between them. The CDR3 DNA reads TGTGCCAGCATCGGACTCGGCCGGGACACCATATATTTT. This translates into CASIGLGRDTIYF.

The V gene is TRBV5-1, the J gene TRBJ2-1; D may be TRBD2 (6 bases). This CDR3 comprises 15 residues. Germline loops: CDR1 SGHRS, CDR2 YFSETQ. V dropped 0 bases and J dropped 3 bases, with 10 bases sitting between them. This chain's CDR3 is CASSLEGSGYNEQFF. The CDR3 DNA is TGCGCCAGCAGCTTGGAAGGTAGCGGCTACAATGAGCAGTTCTTC.

The V call is TRBV7-9, the J call TRBJ1-2, with a possible D match to TRBD1 (5 bases). This CDR3 is built from 16 residues. Trimming cost V 0 bases and J 0 bases, with 11 bases left between them. The germline CDR1 and CDR2 sequences are SEHNR and FQNEAQ (reference sequence). The CDR3, as DNA: TGTGCCAGCAGCTTAGCGACCAGGGAAGCTAACTATGGCTACACCTTC. This translates into CASSLATREANYGYTF.

This clone was seen more than once but under ten times. The same CDR3 is also encoded by other DNA sequences in this sample. The V gene is TRBV4-1, the J gene TRBJ2-7; 8 bases agree with TRBD1. The CDR3 has 13 residues. Losses at the gene ends were 4 bases for V and 6 bases for J; bases not matched to a gene: 5. The germline V gene has CDR1 MGHRA and CDR2 YSYEKL. CDR3 in amino acids: CASSPRTGLEQYF. The CDR3 DNA reads as TGCGCCAGCAGCCCTAGGACAGGGCTCGAGCAGTACTTC.

This clone was picked up a small number of times. The rearrangement uses TRBV6-5 and TRBJ1-1; 8 bases agree with TRBD1. J was trimmed by 7 bases and V by 3 bases; bases with no gene match: 4. Per germline, CDR1 MNHEY and CDR2 SVGAGI. The CDR3 contains 13 residues. The CDR3 DNA reads TGTGCCAGCAGTTATCACGACAGGGGTGAAGCTTTCTTT. Amino acid sequence: CASSYHDRGEAFF.

In the case of this clone: One junction end disagrees with the germline gene, perhaps due to a read error. The rearrangement joins TRBV25-1 to TRBJ2-5, with TRBD1 matching over 10 bases. Germline CDR1 is MGHDK and CDR2 is SYGVNS. The CDR3 loop spans 14 amino acids. The CDR3 DNA sequence: TGTGCCAGCACCGACAGGGGGCGCGGAGAGGCCCAGTACTTC. Protein product: CASTDRGRGEAQYF.

The gene calls are TRBV14 and TRBJ2-1; maybe TRBD2 (6 bases). This CDR3 is 13 amino acids long. CDR1 SGHDN and CDR2 FVKESK come from the germline V gene. Trimming left V 8 bases short and J 7 bases short, with 15 bases between. The CDR3 loop reads CASRGRAVNEQFF. DNA for the CDR3: TGTGCCAGCCGGGGGAGAGCCGTGAATGAGCAGTTCTTC.

The CDR3 DNA reads TGTGCCAGCAGCCCGCGGACAGGGAATGAAAAACTGTTTTTT. Translated: CASSPRTGNEKLFF. The chain has TRBV7-2 and TRBJ1-4; 8 bases map to TRBD1. The CDR3 runs 14 residues. V shed 5 bases and J 5 bases; nucleotides not matched to a gene: 4. The V gene's germline CDR1 is SGHTA and CDR2 FQGNSA.

The chain joins TRBV27 to TRBJ1-5; 11 bases map to TRBD1. The trim removed 5 bases at V and 7 bases at J, leaving 4 bases unmatched. This CDR3 spans 14 amino acids. Germline lookup yields CDR1 MNHEY and CDR2 SMNVEV (reference sequence). The CDR3 DNA is TGTGCCAGCAGTCCCGGGACAGGGGGACAGCCCCAGCATTTT. This translates into CASSPGTGGQPQHF.

CDR3 region: CASTPGGSNYGYTF. In nucleotides, the CDR3 is TGTGCCAGTACCCCGGGGGGGTCTAACTATGGCTACACCTTC. The chain employs TRBV6-1 and TRBJ1-2, with D maybe TRBD1 (5 bases). V dropped 9 bases and J dropped 0 bases, with 14 bases sitting between them. The CDR3 totals 14 residues. The germline CDR1 and CDR2 sequences are MNHNS and SASEGT.

J is TRBJ2-1 and V is TRBV6-5; D may be TRBD2 (5 bases). Germline values: CDR1 MNHEY, CDR2 SVGAGI. CDR3 length: 13 residues. V was clipped by 8 bases and J by 10 bases, with 18 bases between them. The CDR3 protein is CASRRGRSGEQFF. In DNA form, the CDR3 reads TGTGCCAGCCGGCGTGGAAGGAGCGGAGAGCAGTTCTTC.

The chain is built from TRBV27 and TRBJ2-7; TRBD2 agrees at 15 bases. There are 16 residues in the CDR3. J lost 6 bases, V lost 5 bases, and 8 bases had no gene match. Germline CDR1 reads MNHEY; CDR2 reads SMNVEV (reference sequence). In DNA, the CDR3 is TGTGCCAGCAGTGCCGGGACTAGCGGGAGGAGGTCCGAGCAGTACTTC. Protein product: CASSAGTSGRRSEQYF.

The rearrangement links TRBV4-2 to TRBJ2-3; 12 nucleotides agree with TRBD2. This CDR3 comprises 18 residues. Unmatched junction bases numbered 12, after V lost 4 bases and J lost 4 bases. Germline assignment: CDR1 LGHNA and CDR2 YNFKEQ. The CDR3 sequence: CASSPWTSGTSRADTQYF. As DNA, the CDR3 is TGTGCCAGCAGCCCCTGGACTAGCGGGACGTCGAGGGCAGATACGCAGTATTTT.

This clone was picked up a small number of times. The same CDR3 can be traced to other DNA sequences in this sample. The chain couples TRBV27 to TRBJ2-5, with unresolved D. Trimming left V 2 bases short and J 7 bases short, with 5 bases between. The CDR3 covers 11 residues. Germline V CDR1 and CDR2: MNHEY, SMNVEV (reference sequence). This CDR3 is CASSLGGTQYF. CDR3 nucleotides: TGTGCCAGCAGTTTAGGCGGGACCCAGTACTTC.